The 4 T cell receptor beta chains in this list originate from one sample, sequenced in a study of shared clonotypes between healthy human individuals. TCRdb keeps only in-frame clones here, not all; method: immunoSEQ multiplex PCR. In the table there are over 2 million clones, just under 95% of which are singletons. Only CD45RO-negative cells positively selected for CCR7 counted as naive CD8 cells, so terminally differentiated effector memory CD45RA+ cells were excluded. The sequencing sample was made of naive CD8+ T cells sorted from blood. These receptors were taken from a man between 18 and 29 years old in good health.

The rearrangement uses TRBV4-1 and TRBJ1-1, with D unclear. Trimming cost V 5 bases and J 0 bases, with 16 bases left between them. The germline gives CDR1 MGHRA, CDR2 YSYEKL. CDR3 length: 16 amino acids. CDR3 sequence reads: CASSFARAEMNTEAFF. Here the CDR3 DNA reads TGCGCCAGCAGCTTTGCTAGGGCCGAGATGAACACTGAAGCTTTCTTT.

The V gene is TRBV19, the J gene TRBJ1-6, with a weak D call TRBD1 (5 bases). This CDR3 has 15 amino acids. The V gene's germline CDR1 is LNHDA and CDR2 SQIVND (reference sequence). V lost 1 base to trimming and J lost 8 bases, with 12 bases between them. The CDR3 loop is CASSIVAGIDSPLHF. The CDR3, as DNA: TGTGCCAGTAGTATAGTGGCAGGGATAGATTCACCCCTCCACTTT.

The chain links TRBV4-1 to TRBJ1-1, with D possibly matching TRBD1 (5 bases). The V end lost 4 bases, the J end lost 0 bases, and 15 bases lay between the germline ends. Germline CDR1 MGHRA, CDR2 YSYEKL. This CDR3 comprises 16 residues. The CDR3: CASSPRAGKVNTEAFF. CDR3 nucleotides: TGCGCCAGCAGCCCAAGAGCAGGGAAGGTGAACACTGAAGCTTTCTTT.

The chain couples TRBV9 to TRBJ1-1, with D perhaps matching TRBD1 (6 bases). The CDR3 consists of 14 residues. Germline CDR1 SGDLS, CDR2 YYNGEE. With 7 bases removed from V and 5 bases from J, the gap between germline ends came to 18 bases. The CDR3 reads CASRRGGDGTEAFF. The CDR3 DNA is TGTGCCAGCCGCAGAGGGGGGGACGGAACTGAAGCTTTCTTT. Full variable domain (remainder filled in from reference TRBV9 and TRBJ1-1): DSGVTQTPKHLITATGQRVTLRCSPRSGDLSVYWYQQSLDQGLQFLIQYYNGEERAKGNILERFSAQQFPDLHSELNLSSLELGDSALYFCASRRGGDGTEAFFGQGTRLTVV.